Reported below is one T cell receptor beta chain. Its antigen remains unknown. Through negative isolation, CD4+ and CD8+ T cells were obtained, while TEMRA cells were enriched using FACS. The RNA, roughly 0.45 to 1 ug, was put through reverse transcription using random hexamers. Across 54 Vbeta and 13 Jbeta, TCR beta CDR3 was amplified with immunoSEQ multiplex PCR. One entry per CDR3 protein, called by TCRdb with MiXCR from the immunoSEQ multiplex PCR reads. Counted here are 85,000 to 120,000 distinct CDR3 sequences, roughly 95% occurring once; the ten biggest clones make up over 0.4%. V dropped 6 bases and J dropped 14 bases, with 18 bases sitting between them. The CDR3 is made up of 12 amino acids. In germline, CDR1 is SGHNT, CDR2 YYREEE (reference sequence). The data were obtained in a study of CD8 T cells in Susac syndrome. Points from the study as a whole: Susac syndrome CD8+ repertoires were clonally expanded, most strongly in CD8+ TEMRA cells.

This clonotype originated in a human donor with Susac syndrome. The sample taken for sequencing was CD8+ T cells from PBMCs. The chain employs TRBV5-4 and TRBJ2-1, with D perhaps matching TRBD2 (7 bases). CDR3 DNA sequence: TGTGCCAGCACCGCGGGGGCGTTGGGGGAGTTCTTC. Its protein is CASTAGALGEFF.